This T cell receptor beta chain was sequenced in a study of CD8+ T cells in alopecia areata. Extraction of RNA preceded its reverse transcription into cDNA, which served as the sequencing template. Assay used: immunoSEQ multiplex PCR; TCRdb lists only in-frame clones, some missing. The repertoire holds some 180,000 clones, with around half as singletons. This clone was seen a single time. The treatment is: oral pan-JAK inhibitor, 5-10 mg twice daily. Germline CDR1 reads SGHNT; CDR2 reads YENEEA. This CDR3 region has 15 residues. Trimming took 4 bases from V and 11 from J; bases not matched to a gene: 7.

The sequence came from a human donor with alopecia areata. The sequenced sample was CD8+ T cells sorted from blood, obtained at week 24, from a patient treated with tofacitinib. The chain has TRBV11-3 and TRBJ2-1, with 14 bases lining up with TRBD2. The CDR3 reads CASSYPTSGGGKQFF. CDR3 sequence (DNA): TGTGCCAGCAGCTACCCGACTAGCGGGGGGGGTAAGCAGTTCTTC.